The 16 T cell receptor beta chains in this list originate from one sample, sequenced in a study of blood T cell repertoires in COVID-19. Here immunoSEQ multiplex PCR was the method, and the copy in TCRdb shows in-frame clones only, minus some. Of approximately 54,000 clones listed, 90% to 95% are singletons. The sequencing input was peripheral blood. These receptors were taken from a middle-aged man with acute or convalescent COVID-19.

The chain's CDR3 is CASSAGRMRESNVETQYF. DNA of the CDR3: TGTGCCAGCAGCGCGGGTCGGATGCGGGAGAGCAATGTAGAGACCCAGTACTTC. V is TRBV9 and J is TRBJ2-5; 7 bases fit TRBD2. The CDR3 is 18 amino acids. The germline V gene has CDR1 SGDLS and CDR2 YYNGEE. V was clipped by 3 bases and J by 4 bases; unmatched bases: 18.

This chain joins TRBV10-2 and TRBJ2-3; TRBD2 agrees at 12 bases. V trimming: 2 bases; J trimming: 4 bases; junction bases outside the gene matches: 1. The CDR3 runs to 15 residues. The germline gives CDR1 WSHSY, CDR2 SAAADI. The CDR3 region has the DNA TGCGCCAGCAGTGAGCTAGCGGGAGGGCCAGATACGCAGTATTTT. Translation gives CASSELAGGPDTQYF.

This clone was observed a handful of times. This chain links TRBV20-1 with TRBJ1-6; 7 bases are shared with TRBD1. With 3 bases clipped from V and 7 bases from J, the junction kept 9 bases outside the gene matches. The CDR3 has 15 residues. Germline CDR1 and CDR2: DFQATT and SNEGSKA (reference sequence). The CDR3, as DNA: TGCAGTGCTAGTGGGGACAGATTTTTGAATTCACCCCTCCACTTT. Residues: CSASGDRFLNSPLHF.

This clone was seen more than once but under ten times. The chain couples TRBV5-6 to TRBJ2-3; D gene ambiguous. The CDR3 loop spans 14 amino acids. Germline V CDR1 and CDR2: SGHDT, YYEEEE. The germline V and J ends were trimmed by 2 bases and 2 bases, with 9 bases remaining between them. CDR3: CASSFGSTTDTQYF. CDR3 bases: TGTGCCAGCAGCTTCGGTAGTACCACAGATACGCAGTATTTT. Full variable domain (remainder filled in from reference TRBV5-6 and TRBJ2-3): DAGVTQSPTHLIKTRGQQVTLRCSPKSGHDTVSWYQQALGQGPQFIFQYYEEEERQRGNFPDRFSGHQFPNYSSELNVNALLLGDSALYLCASSFGSTTDTQYFGPGTRLTVL.

This clone has only one observation. V is TRBV9 and J is TRBJ2-7; 10 bases agree with TRBD1. V lost 4 bases to trimming and J lost 4 bases; unmatched junction nucleotides: 5. The germline CDR1 and CDR2 sequences are SGDLS and YYNGEE. The CDR3 covers 14 residues. Here the CDR3 DNA reads TGTGCCAGCAGCCGGGACAGGGGTTCTTACGAGCAGTACTTC. It is translated as CASSRDRGSYEQYF.

This chain links TRBV5-1 with TRBJ2-6; D is uncertain. Germline CDR1 reads SGHRS; CDR2 reads YFSETQ. This CDR3 comprises 14 residues. V was shortened by 1 base and J by 0 bases, with 2 bases between the two germline ends. The CDR3 sequence is CASSLLSGANVLTF. In DNA form, the CDR3 reads TGCGCCAGCAGCTTGCTCTCTGGGGCCAACGTCCTGACTTTC.

The CDR3 bases are TGTGCCAGCAGCTTAGTAGTGTCTAGCGGGAGGAAGAATGAGCAGTTCTTC. This gives the protein CASSLVVSSGRKNEQFF. V usage is TRBV7-2 and J usage is TRBJ2-1; TRBD2 aligns across 11 bases. After removal of 1 base from V and 7 bases from J, the junction contained 9 bases not matched to a gene. This CDR3 comprises 17 residues. Germline CDR1 SGHTA, CDR2 FQGNSA.

The chain joins TRBV6-6 to TRBJ1-2; no reliable D call. The germline gives CDR1 MNHNY, CDR2 SVGAGI (reference sequence). The germline V and J ends were trimmed by 5 bases and 5 bases, with 15 bases remaining between them. The CDR3 has 14 residues. CDR3 sequence reads: CASSGRTGIYGYTF. In DNA form, the CDR3 reads TGTGCCAGCAGTGGCAGGACGGGAATATATGGCTACACCTTC.

The chain uses TRBV5-6 and TRBJ1-2; TRBD1 matches 7 bases. Trimming cost V 4 bases and J 2 bases; bases outside gene matches: 14. Germline V gene data show CDR1 as SGHDT and CDR2 as YYEEEE. CDR3 size: 17 residues. CDR3 DNA sequence: TGTGCCAGCAGCATTATTAAGACAGGGAAACGGAACTATGGCTACACCTTC. Protein: CASSIIKTGKRNYGYTF.

The chain employs TRBV7-9 and TRBJ2-5, with 7 bases matching TRBD1. The J segment lost 1 base and the V segment lost 5 bases, leaving 7 bases of the junction unmatched. Germline V gene sequence: CDR1 SEHNR, CDR2 FQNEAQ (reference sequence). The CDR3 runs 15 residues. CDR3 DNA: TGTGCCAGCAGCCTTAGACAGGGCCTCCAAGAGACCCAGTACTTC. This sequence encodes CASSLRQGLQETQYF.

The rearrangement links TRBV27 to TRBJ2-5, with a weak D call TRBD2 (6 bases). This CDR3 is 13 amino acids long. The V gene lost 3 bases and the J gene lost 5 bases, with 10 bases spanning the gap. Germline V gives CDR1 MNHEY, CDR2 SMNVEV (reference sequence). CDR3 amino acids: CASSLRGRETQYF. The CDR3 DNA is TGTGCCAGCAGTTTGCGGGGACGGGAGACCCAGTACTTC.

The chain combines TRBV5-5 with TRBJ1-1; no firm D call. This CDR3 has 13 residues. Germline CDR1 is SGHKS and CDR2 is YYEKEE (reference sequence). V was pared by 1 base and J by 0 bases, with 4 bases between. CDR3: CASSLSLNTEAFF. CDR3 nucleotides: TGTGCCAGCAGCTTGAGCCTGAACACTGAAGCTTTCTTT. The full variable domain, its missing parts supplied by reference TRBV5-5 and TRBJ1-1, is DAGVTQSPTHLIKTRGQQVTLRCSPISGHKSVSWYQQVLGQGPQFIFQYYEKEERGRGNFPDRFSARQFPNYSSELNVNALLLGDSALYLCASSLSLNTEAFFGQGTRLTVV.

The chain employs TRBV18 and TRBJ1-4; 9 bases are a match to TRBD1. The trim removed 2 bases at V and 7 bases at J, leaving 5 bases unmatched. From germline, CDR1 is KGHSH and CDR2 LQKENI. The CDR3 is 15 amino acids. This CDR3 is CASSPGTGRGEKLFF. CDR3 DNA: TGTGCCAGCTCACCAGGGACAGGGAGAGGTGAAAAACTGTTTTTT.

The chain combines TRBV7-9 with TRBJ2-1; 11 positions agree with TRBD2. Germline CDR1 SEHNR, CDR2 FQNEAQ (reference sequence). J was trimmed by 9 bases and V by 5 bases; bases with no gene match: 6. The CDR3 has 14 residues. The CDR3 here is CASSISGRVAEQFF. In nucleotides, the CDR3 is TGTGCCAGCAGCATTAGCGGGAGGGTCGCTGAGCAGTTCTTC. Supplemented by reference TRBV7-9 and TRBJ2-1, the full variable domain reads DTGVSQNPRHKITKRGQNVTFRCDPISEHNRLYWYRQTLGQGPEFLTYFQNEAQLEKSRLLSDRFSAERPKGSFSTLEIQRTEQGDSAMYLCASSISGRVAEQFFGPGTRLTVL.

The chain recombines TRBV25-1 with TRBJ1-1; 7 bases match TRBD1. The trim removed 3 bases at V and 4 bases at J, leaving 2 bases unmatched. Germline V lookup: CDR1 MGHDK, CDR2 SYGVNS. The CDR3 extends over 13 amino acids. CDR3: CASSETGSTEAFF. CDR3 bases: TGTGCCAGCAGTGAGACAGGGAGCACTGAAGCTTTCTTT.

This clone is a singleton in its sample. The gene calls are TRBV3-1 (or the pseudogene TRBV3-2) and TRBJ2-3; the match to TRBD2 covers 9 bases. The CDR3 is 15 residues long. From germline, CDR1 is LGHDT and CDR2 YNNKEL (reference sequence). Trimming at V came to 2 bases and at J to 1 base, leaving 1 base not matched to a gene. The CDR3 protein is CASSQRTSGTDTQYF. The CDR3 DNA reads as TGTGCCAGCAGCCAACGGACTAGCGGCACAGATACGCAGTATTTT.